These 20 T cell receptor beta chains originate from one sample sequenced in a study of cytomegalovirus exposure and HLA in healthy donors. PCR amplification relied on 60 Vbeta primers (plus 13 Jbeta primers). Sequencing was performed with immunoSEQ multiplex PCR; in TCRdb, only in-frame clones are kept and a portion is missing. The sample shows 250,000 to 350,000 clones, 75% to 90% of them seen only once. The sample taken for sequencing was PBMCs. These TCRs come from a middle-aged man in good health and CMV-seropositive.

V usage is TRBV27 and J usage is TRBJ2-7; D not certain. The CDR3 extends over 13 amino acids. Germline CDR1 is MNHEY and CDR2 is SMNVEV (reference sequence). Trimming shortened V by 6 bases and J by 1 base, and 10 bases separated the two germline ends. The CDR3 loop reads CASSFTPSYEQYF. The CDR3 coding sequence is TGTGCCAGCAGCTTCACACCATCCTACGAGCAGTACTTC.

The J gene is TRBJ1-4, the V gene TRBV6-4, with TRBD1 matching 9 bases. Per germline, CDR1 MRHNA and CDR2 SNTAGT. Trimming removed 6 bases from V and 8 bases from J; junction bases left unmatched: 7. The CDR3 consists of 14 residues. The CDR3 nucleotides read TGTGCCAGCAGAGTGGGACAGGGCCAAGAAAAACTGTTTTTT. This codes for CASRVGQGQEKLFF.

A word on this clone: At one end the junction does not follow the germline gene, possibly because of a read error. This chain connects TRBV7-9 to TRBJ2-3, with D maybe TRBD2 (6 bases). The length of the CDR3 is 15 residues. In germline, CDR1 is SEHNR, CDR2 FQNEAQ (reference sequence). CDR3 bases: TGTTCCAGCAGCGCCACTAGCTCCAGTGGAGATACGCAGTATTTT. It yields the protein CSSSATSSSGDTQYF. Full variable domain (remainder filled in from reference TRBV7-9 and TRBJ2-3): DTGVSQNPRHKITKRGQNVTFRCDPISEHNRLYWYRQTLGQGPEFLTYFQNEAQLEKSRLLSDRFSAERPKGSFSTLEIQRTEQGDSAMYLCSSSATSSSGDTQYFGPGTRLTVL.

The J gene is TRBJ1-1, the V gene TRBV7-2; TRBD1 agrees at 7 bases. This CDR3 spans 18 amino acids. Trimming took 5 bases from V and 0 from J; bases not matched to a gene: 15. Looked up from germline, CDR1 is SGHTA and CDR2 is FQGNSA. CDR3 coding DNA: TGTGCCAGCAGCCGGCCCGTACAGGGGCCTTTTATGAACACTGAAGCTTTCTTT. Amino acids: CASSRPVQGPFMNTEAFF.

The J gene is TRBJ2-1, the V gene TRBV7-2, with 12 bases fitting TRBD2. The germline gives CDR1 SGHTA, CDR2 FQGNSA. CDR3 length: 14 amino acids. J lost 8 bases, V lost 6 bases, and 5 bases had no gene match. CDR3 in amino acids: CASRRTSGVYEQFF. CDR3 sequence (DNA): TGTGCCAGCAGACGGACTAGCGGGGTCTATGAGCAGTTCTTC.

This clone was detected only a few times. In DNA, the CDR3 is TGTGCCAGCAGTCCCAGGGGGTTCCGGCTAAGTGGCTACACCTTC. Encoded protein: CASSPRGFRLSGYTF. The chain recombines TRBV6-5 with TRBJ1-2; 7 nucleotides agree with TRBD1. V dropped 5 bases and J dropped 7; count of bases not matched to a gene: 13. In germline, CDR1 is MNHEY, CDR2 SVGAGI. The CDR3 has 15 amino acids.

The CDR3 is CASRPATSGSDDTQYF. Here the CDR3 DNA reads TGTGCAAGTCGCCCGGCGACTAGCGGGAGTGACGATACGCAGTATTTT. This chain uses TRBV12-2 with TRBJ2-3; the D call in the table, TRBD2, was not verified against the DNA. TRBV12-2 is assigned pseudogene status. There are 16 residues in the CDR3.

The J gene is TRBJ2-1, the V gene TRBV19; no clear D gene. V was trimmed by 3 bases and J by 7 bases, leaving 7 bases between them. There are 12 residues in the CDR3. The V gene's germline CDR1 is LNHDA and CDR2 SQIVND (reference sequence). CDR3 sequence reads: CASSMESNEQFF. CDR3 DNA sequence: TGTGCCAGTAGTATGGAGAGTAATGAGCAGTTCTTC.

The rearrangement links TRBV19 to TRBJ2-1, with TRBD2 as a possible D gene (6 bases). V lost 5 bases and J lost 9, with 8 bases in between. This CDR3 has 11 residues. The germline V gene has CDR1 LNHDA and CDR2 SQIVND (reference sequence). The CDR3 spells CASSPGGEQFF. Here the CDR3 DNA reads TGTGCCAGTAGTCCCGGGGGTGAGCAGTTCTTC.

This chain links TRBV27 with TRBJ2-7; 12 positions match TRBD1. Germline trimming cut 0 bases from V and 3 bases from J; bases unmatched to any gene: 6. CDR3 size: 17 residues. The V gene's germline CDR1 is MNHEY and CDR2 SMNVEV (reference sequence). The CDR3 spells CASSLSGQGARYYEQYF. The CDR3 coding sequence is TGTGCCAGCAGTTTATCGGGACAGGGGGCCCGATACTACGAGCAGTACTTC.

This clone was seen only once. The chain combines TRBV6-4 with TRBJ1-1; D unresolved. CDR1 and CDR2 from the germline V gene are MRHNA and SNTAGT. V dropped 0 bases and J dropped 5 bases, with 10 bases sitting between them. CDR3 size: 14 residues. In DNA form, the CDR3 reads TGTGCCAGCAGTGACTCTGATCGCGGTACTGAAGCTTTCTTT. Translation gives CASSDSDRGTEAFF.

V usage is TRBV2 and J usage is TRBJ1-1; TRBD1 agrees at 8 bases. V lost 5 bases and J lost 0; bases outside the gene matches: 5. From germline, CDR1 is SNHLY and CDR2 FYNNEI. The CDR3 extends over 15 amino acids. The CDR3 nucleotides read TGTGCCAGCAGTCCACCGGACAGGGTGAACACTGAAGCTTTCTTT. It specifies CASSPPDRVNTEAFF.

The chain carries TRBV27 and TRBJ2-2, with D unclear. The CDR3 consists of 12 residues. With 2 bases removed from V and 5 bases from J, the gap between germline ends came to 3 bases. Germline-derived CDR1 and CDR2 are MNHEY and SMNVEV (reference sequence). The CDR3 coding sequence is TGTGCCAGCAGTTTACAAACCGGGGAGCTGTTTTTT. Translated, it gives CASSLQTGELFF.

The chain has TRBV5-1 and TRBJ1-5; tentatively, D is TRBD1 (6 bases). Trimming removed 2 bases at V and 4 bases at J, with 16 bases between. Germline values: CDR1 SGHRS, CDR2 YFSETQ. The CDR3 covers 16 residues. The CDR3, as DNA: TGCGCCAGCAGCTTTGGGCCCAGGGGTGATAATCAGCCCCAGCATTTT. This codes for CASSFGPRGDNQPQHF.

The gene calls are TRBV5-8 and TRBJ1-5; D possibly corresponds to TRBD1 (6 bases). This CDR3 has 14 residues. Trimming removed 0 bases from V and 7 bases from J, with 11 bases in between. Germline V lookup: CDR1 SGHTS, CDR2 YDEGEE. The CDR3 is CASSLDRVGQPQHF. CDR3 DNA: TGTGCCAGCAGCTTGGACAGGGTCGGGCAGCCCCAGCATTTT.

V gene TRBV5-1 combines with J gene TRBJ2-5, with 12 bases matching TRBD2. CDR1 and CDR2 (germline): SGHRS, YFSETQ. This CDR3 contains 16 residues. V was clipped by 1 base and J by 5 bases; unmatched bases: 6. This CDR3 is CASSLRLAGAWETQYF. The CDR3 DNA sequence: TGCGCCAGCAGCTTGCGACTAGCGGGAGCTTGGGAGACCCAGTACTTC.

The table lists this clone with a count of one. This chain joins TRBV6-5 and TRBJ2-7; unclear D gene. Germline V gene lookup returns CDR1 MNHEY and CDR2 SVGAGI. This CDR3 region has 14 residues. Trimming stripped 2 bases from V and 3 bases from J, with 11 bases between. The CDR3 DNA reads TGTGCCAGCAGTTACCGACTTCGTAACTACGAGCAGTACTTC. Translating gives CASSYRLRNYEQYF.

The chain couples TRBV7-2 to TRBJ2-1, with 9 bases lining up with TRBD2. The J segment lost 9 bases and the V segment lost 5 bases, leaving 14 bases of the junction unmatched. Germline V CDR1 and CDR2: SGHTA, FQGNSA. The CDR3 is 16 residues long. CDR3 protein: CASSPPMAGGPGEQFF. The CDR3, as DNA: TGTGCCAGCAGCCCCCCCATGGCGGGAGGGCCCGGTGAGCAGTTCTTC.

The rearrangement uses TRBV28 and TRBJ2-2; D is possibly TRBD2 (5 bases). V lost 5 bases and J 4 bases, leaving 14 bases between the germline ends. Germline CDR1 and CDR2: MDHEN and SYDVKM. The CDR3 is 15 amino acids. The CDR3 nucleotides read TGTGCCAGCAGTGCTAGGGCGGGCGGCACCGGGGAGCTGTTTTTT. This gives the protein CASSARAGGTGELFF.

The V gene is TRBV19, the J gene TRBJ1-1, with TRBD1 matching over 7 bases. There are 15 residues in the CDR3. J was trimmed by 0 bases and V by 1 base; bases with no gene match: 2. Germline CDR1 and CDR2: LNHDA and SQIVND (reference sequence). The CDR3 coding sequence is TGTGCCAGTAGTATAGTAGGGACAGTGAACACTGAAGCTTTCTTT. Protein sequence: CASSIVGTVNTEAFF.